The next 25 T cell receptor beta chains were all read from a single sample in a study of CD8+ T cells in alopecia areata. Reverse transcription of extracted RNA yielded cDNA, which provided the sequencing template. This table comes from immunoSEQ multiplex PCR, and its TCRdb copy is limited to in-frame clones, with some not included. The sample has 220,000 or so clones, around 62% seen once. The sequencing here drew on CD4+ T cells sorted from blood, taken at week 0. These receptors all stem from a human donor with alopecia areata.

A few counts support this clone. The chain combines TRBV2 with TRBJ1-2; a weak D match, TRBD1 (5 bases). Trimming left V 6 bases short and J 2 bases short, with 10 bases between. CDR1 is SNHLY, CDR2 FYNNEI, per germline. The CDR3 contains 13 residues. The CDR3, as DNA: TGTGCCAGCAGCGACAGCGCCAACTATGGCTACACCTTC. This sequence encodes CASSDSANYGYTF.

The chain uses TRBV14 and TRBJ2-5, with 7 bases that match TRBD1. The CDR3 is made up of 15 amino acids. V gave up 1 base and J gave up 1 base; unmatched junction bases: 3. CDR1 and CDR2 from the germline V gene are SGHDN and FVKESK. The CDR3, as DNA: TGTGCCAGCAGCCAAGCGACAGGGTCCCAAGAGACCCAGTACTTC. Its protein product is CASSQATGSQETQYF. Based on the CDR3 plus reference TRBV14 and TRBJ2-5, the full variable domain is EAGVTQFPSHSVIEKGQTVTLRCDPISGHDNLYWYRRVMGKEIKFLLHFVKESKQDESGMPNNRFLAERTGGTYSTLKVQPAELEDSGVYFCASSQATGSQETQYFGPGTRLLVL.

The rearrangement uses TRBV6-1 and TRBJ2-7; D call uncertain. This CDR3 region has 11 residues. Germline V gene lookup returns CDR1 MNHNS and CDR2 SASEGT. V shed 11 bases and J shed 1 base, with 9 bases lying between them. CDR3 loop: CASGRSYEQYF. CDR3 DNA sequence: TGTGCCTCCGGACGGTCCTACGAGCAGTACTTC.

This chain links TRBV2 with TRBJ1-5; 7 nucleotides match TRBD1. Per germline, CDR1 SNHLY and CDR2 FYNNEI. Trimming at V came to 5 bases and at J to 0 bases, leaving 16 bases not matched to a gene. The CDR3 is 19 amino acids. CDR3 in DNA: TGTGCCAGCAGTCACATCCGGGACAGAAGTCGTTATAGCAATCAGCCCCAGCATTTT. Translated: CASSHIRDRSRYSNQPQHF.

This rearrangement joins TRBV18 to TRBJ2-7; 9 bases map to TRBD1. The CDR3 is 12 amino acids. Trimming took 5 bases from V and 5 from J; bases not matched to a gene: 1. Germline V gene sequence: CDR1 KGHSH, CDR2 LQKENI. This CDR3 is CASSGQGNEQYF. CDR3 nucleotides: TGTGCCAGCTCAGGACAGGGGAACGAGCAGTACTTC.

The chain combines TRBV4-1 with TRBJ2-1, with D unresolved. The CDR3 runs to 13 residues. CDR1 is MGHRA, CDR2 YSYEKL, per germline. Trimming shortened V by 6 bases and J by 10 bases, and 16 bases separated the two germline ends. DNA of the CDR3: TGCGCCAGCAGTCTCCAGCTTTTAGGGGAGCAGTTCTTC. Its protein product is CASSLQLLGEQFF.

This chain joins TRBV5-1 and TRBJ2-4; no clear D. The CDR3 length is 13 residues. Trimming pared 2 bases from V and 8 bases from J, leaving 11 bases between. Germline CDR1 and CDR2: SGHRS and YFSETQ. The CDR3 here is CASSLSVGDIQYF. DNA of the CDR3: TGCGCCAGCAGCTTAAGCGTTGGAGACATTCAGTACTTC.

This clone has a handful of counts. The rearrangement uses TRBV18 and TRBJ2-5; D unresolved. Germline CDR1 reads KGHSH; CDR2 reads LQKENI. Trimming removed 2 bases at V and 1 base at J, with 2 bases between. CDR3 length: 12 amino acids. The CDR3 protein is CASSPSQETQYF. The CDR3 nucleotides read TGTGCCAGCTCACCATCCCAAGAGACCCAGTACTTC.

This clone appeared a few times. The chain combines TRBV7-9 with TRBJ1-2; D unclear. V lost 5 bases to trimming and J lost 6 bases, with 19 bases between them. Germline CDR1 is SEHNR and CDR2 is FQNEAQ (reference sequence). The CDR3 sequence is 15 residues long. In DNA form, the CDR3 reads TGTGCCAGCAGCCCCACGCGGGCTCGGCGGCATGGCTACACCTTC. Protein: CASSPTRARRHGYTF.

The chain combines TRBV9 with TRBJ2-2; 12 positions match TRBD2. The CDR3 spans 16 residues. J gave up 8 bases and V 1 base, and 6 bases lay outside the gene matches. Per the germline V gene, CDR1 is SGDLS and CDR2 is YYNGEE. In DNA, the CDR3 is TGTGCCAGCAGCGTAACGCTAGCGGGAGGGCCTGGGGAGCTGTTTTTT. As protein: CASSVTLAGGPGELFF.

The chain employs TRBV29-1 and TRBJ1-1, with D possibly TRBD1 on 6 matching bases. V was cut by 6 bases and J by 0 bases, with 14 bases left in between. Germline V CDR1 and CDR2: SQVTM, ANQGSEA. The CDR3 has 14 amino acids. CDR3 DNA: TGCAGCGTGAGCCTGGGGGCCATGAACACTGAAGCTTTCTTT. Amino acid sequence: CSVSLGAMNTEAFF.

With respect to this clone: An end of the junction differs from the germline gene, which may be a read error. The DNA of the CDR3 is TGCGATACTGGGGGGTATGAGCAGTTCTTC. Its protein is CDTGGYEQFF. The V and J genes are TRBV30 and TRBJ2-1; possible D gene TRBD2, 6 bases. The CDR3 is 10 amino acids. Per germline, CDR1 GTSNPN and CDR2 SVGIG (reference sequence). Together with reference TRBV30 and TRBJ2-1, the CDR3 gives the full variable domain: SQTIHQWPATLVQPVGSPLSLECTVEGTSNPNLYWYRQAAGRGLQLLFYSVGIGQISSEVPQNLSASRPQDRQFILSSKKLLLSDSGFYLCDTGGYEQFFGPGTRLTVL.

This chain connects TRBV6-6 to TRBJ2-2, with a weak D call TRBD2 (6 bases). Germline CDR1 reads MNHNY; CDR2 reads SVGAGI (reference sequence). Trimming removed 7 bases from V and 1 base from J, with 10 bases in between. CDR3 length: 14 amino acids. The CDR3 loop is CASKEGLNTGELFF. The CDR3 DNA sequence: TGTGCCAGCAAAGAGGGACTGAACACCGGGGAGCTGTTTTTT.

CDR3 region: CASSLWQGAQPTDTQYF. The CDR3 region has the DNA TGTGCCAGCAGCTTATGGCAGGGGGCGCAGCCCACAGATACGCAGTATTTT. This chain uses TRBV5-6 with TRBJ2-3; TRBD1 matches at 8 bases. V lost 2 bases and J lost 2; bases outside the gene matches: 10. Per the germline V gene, CDR1 is SGHDT and CDR2 is YYEEEE. The CDR3 contains 17 residues.

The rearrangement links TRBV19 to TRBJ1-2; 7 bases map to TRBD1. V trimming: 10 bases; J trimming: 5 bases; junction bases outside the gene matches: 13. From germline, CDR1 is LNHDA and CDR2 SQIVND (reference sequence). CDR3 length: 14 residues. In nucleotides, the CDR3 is TGTGCCACGTCATCCACTGGGACAGCTTATGGCTACACCTTC. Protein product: CATSSTGTAYGYTF.

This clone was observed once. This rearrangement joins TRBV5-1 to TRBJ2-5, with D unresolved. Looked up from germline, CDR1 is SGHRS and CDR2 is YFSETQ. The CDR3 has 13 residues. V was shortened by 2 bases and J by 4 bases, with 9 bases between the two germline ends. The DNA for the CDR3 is TGCGCCAGCAGCTTCGGCGGTTCAGAGACCCAGTACTTC. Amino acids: CASSFGGSETQYF.

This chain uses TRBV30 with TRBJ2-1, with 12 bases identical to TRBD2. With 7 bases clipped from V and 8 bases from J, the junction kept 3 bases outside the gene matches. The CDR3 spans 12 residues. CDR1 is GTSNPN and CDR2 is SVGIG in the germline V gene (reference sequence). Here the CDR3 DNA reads TGTGCCTCGGGACTAGCGGGTCATGAGCAGTTCTTC. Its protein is CASGLAGHEQFF.

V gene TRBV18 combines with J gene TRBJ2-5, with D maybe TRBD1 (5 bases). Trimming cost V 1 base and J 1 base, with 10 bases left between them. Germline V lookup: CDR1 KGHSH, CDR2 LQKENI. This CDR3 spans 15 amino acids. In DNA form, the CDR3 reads TGTGCCAGCTCACCACTTGCGCAGGGCCAAGAGACCCAGTACTTC. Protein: CASSPLAQGQETQYF. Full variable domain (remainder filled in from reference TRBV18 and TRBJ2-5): NAGVMQNPRHLVRRRGQEARLRCSPMKGHSHVYWYRQLPEEGLKFMVYLQKENIIDESGMPKERFSAEFPKEGPSILRIQQVVRGDSAAYFCASSPLAQGQETQYFGPGTRLLVL.

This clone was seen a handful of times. This CDR3 reads CASSQWQGNILTF. Written as DNA, the CDR3 is TGTGCCAGCAGCCAGTGGCAGGGTAACATCCTGACTTTC. This rearrangement joins TRBV14 to TRBJ2-6, with D maybe TRBD1 (5 bases). Per the germline V gene, CDR1 is SGHDN and CDR2 is FVKESK. The V and J ends lost 3 bases and 14 bases respectively, with 14 bases between them. This CDR3 is 13 amino acids long.

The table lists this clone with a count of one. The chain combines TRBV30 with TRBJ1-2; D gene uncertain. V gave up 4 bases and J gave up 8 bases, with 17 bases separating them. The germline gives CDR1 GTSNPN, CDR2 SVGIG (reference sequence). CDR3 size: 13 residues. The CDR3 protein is CAWIWEGSRGYTF. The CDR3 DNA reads TGTGCCTGGATCTGGGAGGGATCACGAGGCTACACCTTC.

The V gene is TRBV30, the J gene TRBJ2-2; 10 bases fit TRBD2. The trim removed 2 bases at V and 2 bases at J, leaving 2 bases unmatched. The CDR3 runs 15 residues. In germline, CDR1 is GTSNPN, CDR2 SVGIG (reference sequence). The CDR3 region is CAWSWTSGNTGELFF. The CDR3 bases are TGTGCCTGGAGTTGGACTAGCGGAAACACCGGGGAGCTGTTTTTT.

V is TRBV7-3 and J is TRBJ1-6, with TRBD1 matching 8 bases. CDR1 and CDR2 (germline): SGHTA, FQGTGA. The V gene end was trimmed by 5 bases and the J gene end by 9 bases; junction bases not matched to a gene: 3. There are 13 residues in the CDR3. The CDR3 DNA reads TGTGCCAGCAGCCTCGGACAGGGTTCACCCCTCCACTTT. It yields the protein CASSLGQGSPLHF.

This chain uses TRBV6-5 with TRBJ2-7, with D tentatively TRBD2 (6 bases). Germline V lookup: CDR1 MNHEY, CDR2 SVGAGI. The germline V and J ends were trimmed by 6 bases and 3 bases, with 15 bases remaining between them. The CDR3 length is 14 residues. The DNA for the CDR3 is TGTGCCAGCAGCTCCCGGCGGGGAATCTACGAGCAGTACTTC. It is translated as CASSSRRGIYEQYF.

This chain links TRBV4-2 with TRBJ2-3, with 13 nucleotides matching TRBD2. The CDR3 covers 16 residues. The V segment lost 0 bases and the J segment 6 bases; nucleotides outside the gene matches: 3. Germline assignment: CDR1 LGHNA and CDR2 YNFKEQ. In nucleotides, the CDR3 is TGTGCCAGCAGCCAAGAACTAGCGGGGGGGCATGATACGCAGTATTTT. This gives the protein CASSQELAGGHDTQYF.

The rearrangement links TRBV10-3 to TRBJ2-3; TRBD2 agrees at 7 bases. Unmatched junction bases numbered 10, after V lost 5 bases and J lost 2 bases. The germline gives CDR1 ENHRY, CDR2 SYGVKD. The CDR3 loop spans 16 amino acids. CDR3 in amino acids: CAISPRGGASTDTQYF. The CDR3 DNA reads TGTGCCATCAGTCCCCGCGGGGGAGCATCCACAGATACGCAGTATTTT.